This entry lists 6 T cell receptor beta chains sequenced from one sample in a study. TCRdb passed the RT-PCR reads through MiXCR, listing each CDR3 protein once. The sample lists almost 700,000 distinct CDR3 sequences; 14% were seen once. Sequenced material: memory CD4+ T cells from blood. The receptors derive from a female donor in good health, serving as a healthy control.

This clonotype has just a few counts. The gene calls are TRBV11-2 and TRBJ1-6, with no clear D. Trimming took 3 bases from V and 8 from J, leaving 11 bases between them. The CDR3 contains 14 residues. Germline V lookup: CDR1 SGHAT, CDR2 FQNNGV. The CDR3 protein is CASSLEGFDSPLHF. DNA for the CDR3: TGTGCCAGCAGCTTGGAGGGTTTCGATTCACCCCTCCACTTT.

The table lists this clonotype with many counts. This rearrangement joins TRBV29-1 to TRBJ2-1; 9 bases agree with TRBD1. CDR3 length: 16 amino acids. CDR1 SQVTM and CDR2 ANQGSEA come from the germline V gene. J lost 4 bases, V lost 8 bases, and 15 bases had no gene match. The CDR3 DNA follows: TGCAGCCTCATAAAGGGGTGGGACAGGGCATACAATGAGCAGTTCTTC. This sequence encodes CSLIKGWDRAYNEQFF.

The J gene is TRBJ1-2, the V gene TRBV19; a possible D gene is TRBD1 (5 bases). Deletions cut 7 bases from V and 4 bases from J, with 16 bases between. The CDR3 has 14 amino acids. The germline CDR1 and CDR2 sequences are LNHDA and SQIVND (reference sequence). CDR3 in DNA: TGTGCCAGTACCCCCGGGACTGCTTCCTATGGCTACACCTTC. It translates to CASTPGTASYGYTF.

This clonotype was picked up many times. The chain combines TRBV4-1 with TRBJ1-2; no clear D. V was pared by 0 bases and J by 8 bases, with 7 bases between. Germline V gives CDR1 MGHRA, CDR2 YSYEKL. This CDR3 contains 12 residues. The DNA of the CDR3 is TGCGCCAGCAGCCAAGATGCGACAGGCTACACCTTC. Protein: CASSQDATGYTF.

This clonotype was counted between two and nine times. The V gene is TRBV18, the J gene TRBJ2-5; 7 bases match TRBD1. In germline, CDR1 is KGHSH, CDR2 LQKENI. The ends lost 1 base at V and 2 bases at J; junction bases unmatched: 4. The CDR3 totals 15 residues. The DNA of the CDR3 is TGTGCCAGCTCACCACAACAGGGGCAACAAGAGACCCAGTACTTC. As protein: CASSPQQGQQETQYF.

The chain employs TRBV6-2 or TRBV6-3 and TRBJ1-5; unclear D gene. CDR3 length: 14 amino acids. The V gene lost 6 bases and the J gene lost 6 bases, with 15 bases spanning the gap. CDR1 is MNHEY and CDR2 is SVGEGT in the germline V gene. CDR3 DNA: TGTGCCAGCAGCCCCTACAAAGGAAGTCAGCCCCAGCATTTT. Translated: CASSPYKGSQPQHF.